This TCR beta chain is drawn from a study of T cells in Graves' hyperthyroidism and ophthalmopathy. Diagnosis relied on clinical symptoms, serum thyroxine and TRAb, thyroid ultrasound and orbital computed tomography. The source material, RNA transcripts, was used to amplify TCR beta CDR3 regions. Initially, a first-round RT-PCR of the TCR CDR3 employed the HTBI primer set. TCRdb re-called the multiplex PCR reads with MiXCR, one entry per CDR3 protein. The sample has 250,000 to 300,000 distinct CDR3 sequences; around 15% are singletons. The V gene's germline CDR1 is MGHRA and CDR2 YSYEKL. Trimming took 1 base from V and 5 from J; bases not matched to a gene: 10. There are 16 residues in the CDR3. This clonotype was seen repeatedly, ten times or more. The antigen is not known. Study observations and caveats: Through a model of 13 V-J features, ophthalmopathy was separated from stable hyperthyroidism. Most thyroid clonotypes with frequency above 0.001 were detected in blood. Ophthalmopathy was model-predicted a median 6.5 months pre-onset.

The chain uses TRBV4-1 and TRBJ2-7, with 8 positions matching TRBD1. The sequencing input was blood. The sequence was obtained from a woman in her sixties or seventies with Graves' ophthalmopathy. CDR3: CASSQVVRGREDEQYF. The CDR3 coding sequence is TGCGCCAGCAGCCAAGTGGTCAGGGGGCGCGAGGACGAGCAGTACTTC.